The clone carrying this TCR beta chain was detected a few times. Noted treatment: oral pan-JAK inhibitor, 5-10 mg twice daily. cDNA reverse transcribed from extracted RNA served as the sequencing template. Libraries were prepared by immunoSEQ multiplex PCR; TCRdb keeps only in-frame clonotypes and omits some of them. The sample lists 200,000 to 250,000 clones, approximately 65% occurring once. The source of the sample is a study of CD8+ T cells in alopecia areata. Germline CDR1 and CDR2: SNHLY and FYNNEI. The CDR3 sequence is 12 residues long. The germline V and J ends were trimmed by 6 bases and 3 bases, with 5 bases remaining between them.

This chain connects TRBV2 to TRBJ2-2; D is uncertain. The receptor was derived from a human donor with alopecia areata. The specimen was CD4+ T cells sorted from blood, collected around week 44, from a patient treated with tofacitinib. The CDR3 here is CASRADTGELFF. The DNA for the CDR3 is TGTGCCAGCAGGGCAGACACCGGGGAGCTGTTTTTT. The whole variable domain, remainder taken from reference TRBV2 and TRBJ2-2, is EPEVTQTPSHQVTQMGQEVILRCVPISNHLYFYWYRQILGQKVEFLVSFYNNEISEKSEIFDDQFSVERPDGSNFTLKIRSTKLEDSAMYFCASRADTGELFFGEGSRLTVL.